Listed below are T cell receptor beta chains from one sample, sequenced in a study of blood T cell repertoires in COVID-19. Sequenced by immunoSEQ multiplex PCR; TCRdb stores in-frame clones only, minus some. This table holds 65,000 to 90,000 clones, about nine tenths found once. Material: peripheral blood. The receptors originated from a human donor in a cohort sampled during active COVID-19. Each CDR3 is given without its conserved first and last residue. D genes are given only for firm matches.

CDR3,D,V,J
ASSLDRMGQTTRYT,TRBD1,TRBV11-2,TRBJ1-2
ATSSRGFPVGELF,.,TRBV15,TRBJ2-2
ASSLTGVRAGELF,TRBD1,TRBV5-1,TRBJ2-2
ASSYGLQETQY,.,TRBV6-5,TRBJ2-5
ASSPRPTGGTEAF,.,TRBV5-4,TRBJ1-1
ASRWDRMNTEAF,TRBD1,TRBV5-8,TRBJ1-1
ASTEFRDRGNQPQH,.,TRBV21-1,TRBJ1-5
ASSSRTGGFMNTEAF,TRBD1,TRBV18,TRBJ1-1
ASSDQGHNEQF,.,TRBV6-1,TRBJ2-1
ASSHGSGSREKLF,.,TRBV4-1,TRBJ1-4
ASSPLTGVTYEQY,TRBD1,TRBV7-8,TRBJ2-7
ASSLILGDEQF,.,TRBV12-3/TRBV12-4,TRBJ2-1
ASGQGSGANVLT,.,TRBV6-5,TRBJ2-6
ASSLAGVEDTQY,TRBD2,TRBV18,TRBJ2-3
ASVWDRSTYEQY,TRBD1,TRBV2,TRBJ2-7
ASSPKARTGIYGYT,TRBD1,TRBV3-1/TRBV3-2,TRBJ1-2
AISERSHYGYT,.,TRBV10-3,TRBJ1-2
ASSESQYEQY,.,TRBV6-1,TRBJ2-7
ASSLVAGGREETQY,TRBD2,TRBV28,TRBJ2-5
ASSVGTPGLGGYT,.,TRBV7-6,TRBJ1-2